The rows below give T cell receptor beta chains drawn from one sample of a study of CD8 T cells in Susac syndrome. TCRdb independently ran MiXCR on the immunoSEQ multiplex PCR reads; one entry per CDR3 protein. The sample has fewer than 250,000 distinct CDR3 sequences, roughly nine tenths seen once. The specimen was CD8+ T cells from PBMCs. These receptors were obtained from a human donor with multiple sclerosis. Both conserved end residues are part of each CDR3. D genes are given only for firm matches. Size values are once, few and many counts, or a class for expanded clones, and some rows have none.

DNA	CDR3	length	J	V	size	D
TGCGCCAGCAGCTTGGAACAGATCTACGAGCAGTACTTC	CASSLEQIYEQYF	13	TRBJ2-7	TRBV5-1	NA	NA
TGCAGCGTGTGGGCCTCGGGACAGGGTAATAGGATGGGTAACTATGGCTACACCTTC	CSVWASGQGNRMGNYGYTF	19	TRBJ1-2	TRBV29-1	once	TRBD1
TGTGCCACCAGCAGAACTGGGAACACCGGGGAGCTGTTTTTT	CATSRTGNTGELFF	14	TRBJ2-2	TRBV15	NA	NA
TGTGCCAGCAGCCCCGGTTCGGGTAGCGAGCAGTACTTC	CASSPGSGSEQYF	13	TRBJ2-7	TRBV7-9	NA	NA
TGTGCCAGCAGCTTAGCACAACCACCACAAGAGACCCAGTACTTC	CASSLAQPPQETQYF	15	TRBJ2-5	TRBV7-9	NA	NA
TGTGCCAGCAGCCAAGCCAGGCCCAGCTATAATTCACCCCTCCACTTT	CASSQARPSYNSPLHF	16	TRBJ1-6	TRBV14	NA	NA
TGTGCCAGCAGCTTAGGTCCTAGCGGCTACGAGCAGTACTTC	CASSLGPSGYEQYF	14	TRBJ2-7	TRBV7-2	NA	TRBD2
TGTGCCAGCAGCCTACCATCCGGGACAGGGGGCTACAATGAGCAGTTCTTC	CASSLPSGTGGYNEQFF	17	TRBJ2-1	TRBV13	once	TRBD1
TGTGCCAGCAGCTTAGCTGGGACTAGCGGTATGGAGGAGCAGTACTTC	CASSLAGTSGMEEQYF	16	TRBJ2-7	TRBV7-3	NA	TRBD2
TGTGCCAGTAGTATGGCAAGCGGGAGGGGGGCCAATGAGCAGTTCTTC	CASSMASGRGANEQFF	16	TRBJ2-1	TRBV19	NA	TRBD2
TGTGCCAGCAGTTGGGGTCTGGGGAGCTCCTACGAGCAGTACTTC	CASSWGLGSSYEQYF	15	TRBJ2-7	TRBV7-2	few	NA
TGCAGTGCCCCCCTGGTGTCCGAGCAGTACTTC	CSAPLVSEQYF	11	TRBJ2-7	TRBV20-1	NA	NA
TGTGCCAGCAGGTGGACAGCTAACTATGGCTACACCTTC	CASRWTANYGYTF	13	TRBJ1-2	TRBV27	NA	NA
TGCGCCAGCAGCTTGGGGACCTGGAGAGAGCAGTACTTC	CASSLGTWREQYF	13	TRBJ2-7	TRBV5-1	NA	NA
TGTGCCAGCAGTCCATCCGGACAGGGCACTGAAGCTTTCTTT	CASSPSGQGTEAFF	14	TRBJ1-1	TRBV2	NA	TRBD1
TGTGCCAGCAGCTTAGAACTAGCGGAGGAGACCCAGTACTTC	CASSLELAEETQYF	14	TRBJ2-5	TRBV7-9	NA	TRBD2
TGTGCCAGCGCCGGGACTAGCGGGGGGCCGAACACCGGGGAGCTGTTTTTT	CASAGTSGGPNTGELFF	17	TRBJ2-2	TRBV19	NA	TRBD2
TGTGCCAGCAGCTCAGGACTAGTAGCGAACACAGATACGCAGTATTTT	CASSSGLVANTDTQYF	16	TRBJ2-3	TRBV7-9	NA	TRBD2
TGTGCCACCAGCAGAGAGGGGGAGAGTGTCGAGCAGTACTTC	CATSREGESVEQYF	14	TRBJ2-7	TRBV15	NA	NA
TGTGCCAGCAGTGAGGGGTGGTTGAACACTGAAGCTTTCTTT	CASSEGWLNTEAFF	14	TRBJ1-1	TRBV2	NA	NA
TGTGCCAGCAGTTGGGGGACAGGGAACACCGGGGAGCTGTTTTTT	CASSWGTGNTGELFF	15	TRBJ2-2	TRBV27	NA	TRBD1
TGTGCCAGCACCTCCTTGGGGGGCGCTCCGGGCGAGCAGTACTTC	CASTSLGGAPGEQYF	15	TRBJ2-7	TRBV27	once	NA
TGTGCCAGCAGCTTGGGACTAGCGTACATTCAGTACTTC	CASSLGLAYIQYF	13	TRBJ2-4	TRBV5-6	NA	TRBD2
TGTGCCAGCAGCGAGGGGGGGGCCCATGAAGCTTTCTTT	CASSEGGAHEAFF	13	TRBJ1-1	TRBV9	NA	NA
TGTGCCAGCAGTTGGACACAGCTCCTTGGCACTGAAGCTTTCTTT	CASSWTQLLGTEAFF	15	TRBJ1-1	TRBV6-6	NA	NA
TGTGCCAGCAGATTGATGCCTAGCAACACCGGGGAGCTGTTTTTT	CASRLMPSNTGELFF	15	TRBJ2-2	TRBV7-9	once	NA
TGTGCCAGCAGTGGCTCTGAGACCCTCCACCGGGAGCTGTTTTTT	CASSGSETLHRELFF	15	TRBJ2-2	TRBV6-5	NA	NA
TGTGCCTGGAGTGTACTGGGGCCGGATCAGCCCCAGCATTTT	CAWSVLGPDQPQHF	14	TRBJ1-5	TRBV30	NA	NA
TGTGCCAGCAGCCATAGCCCCGGGGAGCTGTTTTTT	CASSHSPGELFF	12	TRBJ2-2	TRBV7-3	NA	NA
TGTGCCAGCAGCGCCACGATACACTTCGAGGTGGATGAGCAGTTCTTC	CASSATIHFEVDEQFF	16	TRBJ2-1	TRBV9	once	NA
TGTGCCTGGAGTGTACTCGGAGGGGGGCAGCCCCAGCATTTT	CAWSVLGGGQPQHF	14	TRBJ1-5	TRBV30	NA	NA
TGTGCCAGTAGTATTCCCCCTCTCTCCTACAATGAGCAGTTCTTC	CASSIPPLSYNEQFF	15	TRBJ2-1	TRBV19	NA	NA